The 20 T cell receptor beta chains below all came from one sample that was sequenced in a study of blood T cell repertoires in COVID-19. Only in-frame clones appear in the TCRdb table, and some are missing; sequencing was by immunoSEQ multiplex PCR. The sample consists of 200,000 to 250,000 clones, about 88% of them appearing once. The sample comprised peripheral blood. Receptors originate from a woman in her forties or fifties with COVID-19, enrolled during active disease.

The chain employs TRBV5-6 and TRBJ1-1; D is unclear. The germline gives CDR1 SGHDT, CDR2 YYEEEE. The CDR3 sequence is 12 residues long. The V end lost 2 bases, the J end lost 3 bases, and 5 bases lay between the germline ends. The CDR3 here is CASSFRDTEAFF. CDR3 coding DNA: TGTGCCAGCAGCTTCCGGGACACTGAAGCTTTCTTT.

This clone came up once. The V gene is TRBV7-2, the J gene TRBJ1-4, with D unclear. Trimming took off 6 bases at V and 8 bases at J, with 7 bases between the two ends. From germline, CDR1 is SGHTA and CDR2 FQGNSA. The length of the CDR3 is 11 residues. In DNA form, the CDR3 reads TGTGCCAGCAGACGTGGCGAAAAACTGTTTTTT. This gives the protein CASRRGEKLFF.

This rearrangement joins TRBV20-1 to TRBJ2-3, with 10 bases aligning to TRBD2. V lost 3 bases, J lost 10 bases, and 25 bases stayed unmatched. This CDR3 has 19 residues. Germline V CDR1 and CDR2: DFQATT, SNEGSKA (reference sequence). The CDR3 sequence is CSASARRGLANARLGAQYF. CDR3 sequence (DNA): TGCAGTGCTAGTGCCAGAAGGGGACTAGCGAACGCCAGGCTCGGGGCGCAGTATTTT.

The rearrangement joins TRBV28 to TRBJ1-5, with TRBD1 identical over 11 bases. J was trimmed by 5 bases and V by 7 bases; bases with no gene match: 7. The CDR3 has 15 amino acids. Germline V gene sequence: CDR1 MDHEN, CDR2 SYDVKM. As DNA, the CDR3 is TGTGCCAGCACCCCCGGACAGGGGGCGTATCAGCCCCAGCATTTT. This encodes CASTPGQGAYQPQHF.

The chain is built from TRBV7-2 and TRBJ1-1, with 7 positions matching TRBD1. This CDR3 contains 14 residues. V lost 2 bases, J lost 1 base, and 1 base stayed unmatched. Germline CDR1 is SGHTA and CDR2 is FQGNSA. The CDR3 coding sequence is TGTGCCAGCAGCTTAACAGGGGCGAACACTGAAGCTTTCTTT. Its protein product is CASSLTGANTEAFF.

This chain links TRBV11-2 with TRBJ2-2; 9 bases agree with TRBD1. The J segment lost 3 bases and the V segment lost 2 bases, leaving 10 bases of the junction unmatched. CDR1 and CDR2 from the germline V gene are SGHAT and FQNNGV. This CDR3 is 18 amino acids long. The DNA for the CDR3 is TGTGCCAGCAGCTTAAGCACAGGGGGCTTTATGGACACCGGGGAGCTGTTTTTT. It codes for CASSLSTGGFMDTGELFF.

This clone was seen only a few times. The chain is built from TRBV11-2 and TRBJ2-7; 8 bases align to TRBD2. With 7 bases clipped from V and 4 bases from J, the junction kept 15 bases outside the gene matches. CDR3 length: 16 amino acids. From germline, CDR1 is SGHAT and CDR2 FQNNGV. The CDR3 DNA is TGTGCCAGCAACGAAGGCCGTGGGCGGGGGGAGTACGAGCAGTACTTC. Its translation is CASNEGRGRGEYEQYF.

The chain links TRBV27 to TRBJ2-7; a weak D match, TRBD1 (6 bases). The germline V gene has CDR1 MNHEY and CDR2 SMNVEV (reference sequence). The length of the CDR3 is 14 residues. V dropped 2 bases and J dropped 4 bases, with 12 bases sitting between them. CDR3 bases: TGTGCCAGCAGTTTAGTGGGACAAGGGTACGAGCAGTACTTC. This translates into CASSLVGQGYEQYF.

This clone was counted once. The chain recombines TRBV28 with TRBJ1-2, with 10 bases that match TRBD1. The CDR3 has 15 amino acids. Unmatched junction bases numbered 6, after V lost 3 bases and J lost 5 bases. The germline V gene has CDR1 MDHEN and CDR2 SYDVKM. The CDR3 sequence: CASSLRDRGFYGYTF. The CDR3 bases are TGTGCCAGCAGTTTGCGGGACAGGGGCTTTTATGGCTACACCTTC.

V and J are TRBV7-8 and TRBJ2-7; 8 bases agree with TRBD1. The germline V gene encodes CDR1 SGHVS and CDR2 FQNEAQ. The V gene end was trimmed by 3 bases and the J gene end by 4 bases; junction bases not matched to a gene: 5. This CDR3 contains 14 residues. The CDR3 nucleotides are TGTGCCAGCAGCTTGGTACAGGGGGTTTACGAGCAGTACTTC. Its protein is CASSLVQGVYEQYF.

This sequence joins TRBV11-2 and TRBJ1-6; D possibly corresponds to TRBD1 (6 bases). Between the trimmed V and J ends, which lost 4 bases and 7 bases, there was a span of 14 bases. Germline CDR1 SGHAT, CDR2 FQNNGV. The CDR3 spans 15 residues. The CDR3: CASSSIRDINSPLHF. The CDR3 DNA sequence: TGTGCCAGCAGCTCAATCCGGGACATAAATTCACCCCTCCACTTT.

This clone was seen once. The V and J genes are TRBV5-1 and TRBJ2-3; 10 nucleotides match TRBD1. Germline trimming cut 0 bases from V and 5 bases from J; bases unmatched to any gene: 9. The CDR3 consists of 17 residues. Germline V lookup: CDR1 SGHRS, CDR2 YFSETQ. The CDR3 protein is CASSLGDRGRGEDTQYF. The CDR3 DNA follows: TGCGCCAGCAGCTTGGGCGACAGGGGGCGCGGGGAAGATACGCAGTATTTT.

The chain links TRBV3-1 (or the pseudogene TRBV3-2) to TRBJ2-2; D is undetermined. With 1 base removed from V and 0 bases from J, the gap between germline ends came to 6 bases. This CDR3 has 15 amino acids. Germline CDR1 LGHDT, CDR2 YNNKEL (reference sequence). The CDR3 spells CASSQVRANTGELFF. CDR3 nucleotide sequence: TGTGCCAGCAGCCAAGTACGGGCGAACACCGGGGAGCTGTTTTTT.

The J gene is TRBJ2-5, the V gene TRBV6-2 or TRBV6-3; D call uncertain. The CDR3 contains 15 residues. V was clipped by 2 bases and J by 0 bases, with 10 bases between them. The V gene's germline CDR1 is MNHEY and CDR2 SVGEGT. DNA for the CDR3: TGTGCCAGCAGTTACGTATCGAGGTACCAAGAGACCCAGTACTTC. This sequence encodes CASSYVSRYQETQYF.

This sequence joins TRBV5-1 and TRBJ1-4; TRBD1 is a possible D gene (5 bases). Germline V gene lookup returns CDR1 SGHRS and CDR2 YFSETQ. The length of the CDR3 is 16 residues. The V gene lost 4 bases and the J gene lost 3 bases, with 16 bases spanning the gap. The CDR3 loop is CASSPTLQASNEKLFF. CDR3 nucleotide sequence: TGCGCCAGCAGCCCAACCTTACAGGCTTCTAATGAAAAACTGTTTTTT.

This clone showed up just once. The chain couples TRBV19 to TRBJ1-5, with unresolved D. This CDR3 has 14 residues. The ends were cut back, 5 bases at V and 3 bases at J, with 11 bases in the middle. Germline V CDR1 and CDR2: LNHDA, SQIVND (reference sequence). As DNA, the CDR3 is TGTGCCAGTAGTGCCAACGGGTTCAATCAGCCCCAGCATTTT. It codes for CASSANGFNQPQHF.

The rearrangement joins TRBV9 to TRBJ2-2; perhaps TRBD1 as D (6 bases). V was shortened by 4 bases and J by 6 bases, with 16 bases between the two germline ends. The CDR3 loop spans 15 amino acids. Germline CDR1 is SGDLS and CDR2 is YYNGEE. Here the CDR3 reads CASSTWTDRAGELFF. CDR3 nucleotide sequence: TGTGCCAGCAGCACCTGGACAGACCGAGCCGGGGAGCTGTTTTTT.

This chain joins TRBV10-3 and TRBJ1-2; D gene ambiguous. This CDR3 has 13 residues. Germline values: CDR1 ENHRY, CDR2 SYGVKD. V was cut by 3 bases and J by 7 bases, with 12 bases left in between. The CDR3 sequence: CAISEEASGGYTF. CDR3 sequence (DNA): TGTGCCATCAGTGAAGAGGCTTCGGGTGGCTACACCTTC.

The chain carries TRBV12-3 or TRBV12-4 and TRBJ2-7; D remains unclear. Deletions cut 3 bases from V and 6 bases from J, with 9 bases between. The CDR3 covers 12 residues. Here the CDR3 DNA reads TGTGCCAGCAGTTTCTGGCCCGCCGAGCAGTACGTC. Translation: CASSFWPAEQYV.

This chain joins TRBV6-6 and TRBJ1-6; no firm D call. The CDR3 is 16 residues long. V lost 2 bases, J lost 6 bases, and 14 bases lay in between. From germline, CDR1 is MNHNY and CDR2 SVGAGI (reference sequence). CDR3 nucleotide sequence: TGTGCCAGCAGTTACGGGAGGCAGCCGGTTAATTCACCCCTCCACTTT. This translates into CASSYGRQPVNSPLHF.